These T cell receptor beta chains were read from a single sample in a study of blood T cell repertoires in COVID-19. TCRdb's copy holds only in-frame clones and misses some; the assay was immunoSEQ multiplex PCR. The sample shows about 81,000 clones, roughly four fifths of them seen only once. Sequences were obtained from peripheral blood. The receptors stem from a human donor in a cohort sampled during active COVID-19. The CDR3 runs from the conserved cysteine through the conserved F or W. Fields, in order: V gene, D gene, clone size, J gene, CDR3 DNA, CDR3 protein. The D gene is left open where the match is weak. The size entry is marked missing in some rows and otherwise reads once, few, many or a size class.

V: TRBV27; D: .; size: .; J: TRBJ1-1; DNA: TGTGCCAGCAGTTTATCGTGGAGGAACACTGAAGCTTTCTTT; CDR3: CASSLSWRNTEAFF
V: TRBV18; D: .; size: .; J: TRBJ2-7; DNA: TGTGCCAGCTCACCACCAGGGGTGTATAGTTACGAGCAGTACTTC; CDR3: CASSPPGVYSYEQYF
V: TRBV3-1/TRBV3-2; D: .; size: .; J: TRBJ1-4; DNA: TGTGCCAGCAGCCCCGCTACCGATACTGGAAAACTGTTTTTT; CDR3: CASSPATDTGKLFF
V: TRBV7-2; D: TRBD1; size: .; J: TRBJ1-2; DNA: TGTGCCAGCAGCCGGAGTGGGACAGGGTACGGCTACACCTTC; CDR3: CASSRSGTGYGYTF
V: TRBV7-2; D: TRBD1; size: .; J: TRBJ2-3; DNA: TGTGCCAGCAGCTTAGACCGGGACAGGTGGACAGATACGCAGTATTTT; CDR3: CASSLDRDRWTDTQYF
V: TRBV7-8; D: .; size: .; J: TRBJ2-7; DNA: TGTGCCAGCAGCGGACCTAGAGGGACAAACTACGAGCAGTACTTC; CDR3: CASSGPRGTNYEQYF
V: TRBV5-8; D: .; size: .; J: TRBJ1-2; DNA: TGTGCCAGCAGCTCTACAGGATTTGCTAACTATGGCTACACCTTC; CDR3: CASSSTGFANYGYTF
V: TRBV5-4; D: .; size: .; J: TRBJ1-4; DNA: TGTGCCAGCAGCTTGGAGGGGAGGCAGTGTAGAAAACTGTTTTTT; CDR3: CASSLEGRQCRKLFF
V: TRBV3-1/TRBV3-2; D: TRBD1; size: .; J: TRBJ2-6; DNA: TGTGCCAGCAGCCAACCCACCCGCACAACAAACCGGGACAGTGGCAACGTCCTGACTTTC; CDR3: CASSQPTRTTNRDSGNVLTF
V: TRBV27; D: TRBD1; size: .; J: TRBJ1-5; DNA: TGTGCCAGCAGCCTATCCCCCGAGGACAGGCTGTATCAGCCCCAGCATTTT; CDR3: CASSLSPEDRLYQPQHF
V: TRBV6-6; D: .; size: .; J: TRBJ1-1; DNA: TGTGCCAGCAGTTACCACTGGGCAGGGGTAAGTGAAGCTTTCTTT; CDR3: CASSYHWAGVSEAFF
V: TRBV5-1; D: .; size: .; J: TRBJ1-2; DNA: TGCGCCAGCAGCTTGGTTGCGGAGGTTTATGGCTACACCTTC; CDR3: CASSLVAEVYGYTF
V: TRBV18; D: TRBD1; size: .; J: TRBJ2-1; DNA: TGTGCCAGCTCATCGACAGGGGACGAGCAGTTCTTC; CDR3: CASSSTGDEQFF
V: TRBV2; D: .; size: .; J: TRBJ2-7; DNA: TGTGCCAGCAGGGAGGAGGGAGGCGAGCAGTACTTC; CDR3: CASREEGGEQYF
V: TRBV28; D: .; size: .; J: TRBJ1-3; DNA: TGTGCCAGCAGTTTTAATCTCGGGAGTGTCGGGGACACCATATATTTT; CDR3: CASSFNLGSVGDTIYF
V: TRBV5-1; D: TRBD2; size: .; J: TRBJ2-7; DNA: TGCGCCCGCAGGGCGGGGGGGACAGTGGGCGAGCAGTACTTC; CDR3: CARRAGGTVGEQYF
V: TRBV10-1; D: TRBD2; size: .; J: TRBJ2-1; DNA: TGCGCCAGCACCTCCTTGGGAGGGTCACACTACAATGAGCAGTTCTTC; CDR3: CASTSLGGSHYNEQFF
V: TRBV19; D: TRBD1; size: .; J: TRBJ1-2; DNA: TGTGCCAGTAGTGGAAACAGGGGAAACTATGGCTACACCTTC; CDR3: CASSGNRGNYGYTF
V: TRBV2; D: TRBD1; size: .; J: TRBJ2-3; DNA: TGTGCCAGCAGATTGACAGGGGGCGGCACAGATACGCAGTATTTT; CDR3: CASRLTGGGTDTQYF
V: TRBV7-9; D: .; size: .; J: TRBJ1-1; DNA: TGTGCCAGCTTGGGCAGGGACACTGAAGCTTTCTTT; CDR3: CASLGRDTEAFF
V: TRBV7-9; D: TRBD1; size: few; J: TRBJ1-1; DNA: TGTGCCAGCAGCTCGCGACAGGGCCAGAGGACTGAAGCTTTCTTT; CDR3: CASSSRQGQRTEAFF
V: TRBV15; D: .; size: once; J: TRBJ1-1; DNA: TGTGCCACCAGCAGAGATGAGCTGTTGAACACTGAAGCTTTCTTT; CDR3: CATSRDELLNTEAFF
V: TRBV18; D: .; size: .; J: TRBJ1-2; DNA: TGTGCCAGCTCACCAGGCCAGGGGCGCGGCTACACCTTC; CDR3: CASSPGQGRGYTF
V: TRBV7-8; D: .; size: .; J: TRBJ1-3; DNA: TGTGCCAGCAGCGTGAACAGGCTATACTCTGGAAACACCATATATTTT; CDR3: CASSVNRLYSGNTIYF
V: TRBV11-2; D: TRBD2; size: .; J: TRBJ2-2; DNA: TGTGCCAGCAGCTTAGGTGGACTAGTTTTCGCCGGGGAGCTGTTTTTT; CDR3: CASSLGGLVFAGELFF
V: TRBV7-9; D: .; size: few; J: TRBJ2-1; DNA: TGTGCCAGCAGCTCCCAGGACAGACACAATGAGCAGTTCTTC; CDR3: CASSSQDRHNEQFF